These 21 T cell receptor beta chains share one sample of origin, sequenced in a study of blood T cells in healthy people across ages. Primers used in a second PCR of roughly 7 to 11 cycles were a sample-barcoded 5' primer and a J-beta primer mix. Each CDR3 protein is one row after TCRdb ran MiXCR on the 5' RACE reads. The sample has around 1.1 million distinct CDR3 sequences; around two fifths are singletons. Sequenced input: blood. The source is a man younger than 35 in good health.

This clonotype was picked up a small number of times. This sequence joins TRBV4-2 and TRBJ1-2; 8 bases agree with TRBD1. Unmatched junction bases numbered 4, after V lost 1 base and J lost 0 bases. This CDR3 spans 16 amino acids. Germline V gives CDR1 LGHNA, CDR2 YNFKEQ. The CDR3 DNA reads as TGTGCCAGCAGCCAAGTGGGACAGGACCCTAACTATGGCTACACCTTC. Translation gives CASSQVGQDPNYGYTF.

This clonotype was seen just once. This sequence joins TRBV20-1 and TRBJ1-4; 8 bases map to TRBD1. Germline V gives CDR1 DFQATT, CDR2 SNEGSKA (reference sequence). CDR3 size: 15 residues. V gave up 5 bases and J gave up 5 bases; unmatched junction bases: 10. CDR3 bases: TGCAGTGCTCCGGGAACGACAGGGGAGAATGAAAAACTGTTTTTT. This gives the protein CSAPGTTGENEKLFF.

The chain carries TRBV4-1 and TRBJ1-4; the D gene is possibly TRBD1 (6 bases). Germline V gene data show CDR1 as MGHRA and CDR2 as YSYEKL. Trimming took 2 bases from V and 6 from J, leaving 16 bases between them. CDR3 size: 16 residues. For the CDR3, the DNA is TGCGCCAGCAGCCAACCTCTCAGGGGCCATTATGAAAAACTGTTTTTT. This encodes CASSQPLRGHYEKLFF.

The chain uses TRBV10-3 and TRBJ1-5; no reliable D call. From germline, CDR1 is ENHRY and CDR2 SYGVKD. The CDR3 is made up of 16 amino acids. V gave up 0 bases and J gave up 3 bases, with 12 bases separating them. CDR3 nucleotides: TGTGCCATCAGTGAGTCAGGAGGGCAGCCCAATCAGCCCCAGCATTTT. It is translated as CAISESGGQPNQPQHF.

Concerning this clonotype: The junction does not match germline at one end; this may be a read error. CDR3 protein: CASSWIPGQLNSNQPRHF. CDR3 coding DNA: TGTGCCAGCAGTTGGATCCCGGGACAGCTTAATAGCAATCAGCCCCGGCATTTT. This rearrangement joins TRBV12-3 or TRBV12-4 to TRBJ1-5; 7 positions match TRBD1. This CDR3 has 18 residues.

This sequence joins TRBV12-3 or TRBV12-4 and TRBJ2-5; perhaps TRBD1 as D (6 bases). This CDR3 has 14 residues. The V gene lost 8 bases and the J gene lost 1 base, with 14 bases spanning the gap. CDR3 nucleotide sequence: TGTGCCAGCCGCCAGACAGGCCCCCAAGAGACCCAGTACTTC. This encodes CASRQTGPQETQYF.

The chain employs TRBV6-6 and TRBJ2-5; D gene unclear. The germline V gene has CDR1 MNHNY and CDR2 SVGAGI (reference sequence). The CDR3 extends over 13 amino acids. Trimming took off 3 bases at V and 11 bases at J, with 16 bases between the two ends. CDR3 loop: CASSYVGHNEQYF. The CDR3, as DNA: TGTGCCAGCAGTTATGTGGGCCACAATGAGCAGTACTTC.

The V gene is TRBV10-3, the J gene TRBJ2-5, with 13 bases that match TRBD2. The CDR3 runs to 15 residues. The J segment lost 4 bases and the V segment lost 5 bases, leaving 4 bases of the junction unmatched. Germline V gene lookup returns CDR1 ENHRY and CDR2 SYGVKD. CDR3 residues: CAISPGLAGTETQYF. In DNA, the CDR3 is TGTGCCATCAGTCCGGGACTAGCGGGGACAGAGACCCAGTACTTC.

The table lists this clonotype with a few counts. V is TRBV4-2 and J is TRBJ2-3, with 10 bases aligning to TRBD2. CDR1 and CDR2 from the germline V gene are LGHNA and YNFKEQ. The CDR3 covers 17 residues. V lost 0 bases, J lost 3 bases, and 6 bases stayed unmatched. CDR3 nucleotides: TGTGCCAGCAGCCAAGATGTAAGCGGGGGGGCGACAGATACGCAGTATTTT. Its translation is CASSQDVSGGATDTQYF.

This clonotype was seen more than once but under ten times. CDR3: CSADRRCNQPQHF. The CDR3 DNA sequence: TGCAGCGCGGACAGGCGATGCAATCAGCCCCAGCATTTT. The rearrangement uses TRBV29-1 and TRBJ1-5; 7 nucleotides line up with TRBD1. The ends lost 7 bases at V and 2 bases at J; junction bases unmatched: 5. CDR1 and CDR2 from the germline V gene are SQVTM and ANQGSEA. This CDR3 region has 13 residues. Complete variable domain (other parts from reference TRBV29-1 and TRBJ1-5): SAVISQKPSRDICQRGTSLTIQCQVDSQVTMMFWYRQQPGQSLTLIATANQGSEATYESGFVIDKFPISRPNLTFSTLTVSNMSPEDSSIYLCSADRRCNQPQHFGDGTRLSIL.

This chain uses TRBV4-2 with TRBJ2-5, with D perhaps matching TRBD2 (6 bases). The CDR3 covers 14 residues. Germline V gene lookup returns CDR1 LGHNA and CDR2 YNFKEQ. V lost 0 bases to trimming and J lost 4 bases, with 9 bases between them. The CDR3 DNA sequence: TGTGCCAGCAGCCAAGATGGGGGAGGAGAGACCCAGTACTTC. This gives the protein CASSQDGGGETQYF.

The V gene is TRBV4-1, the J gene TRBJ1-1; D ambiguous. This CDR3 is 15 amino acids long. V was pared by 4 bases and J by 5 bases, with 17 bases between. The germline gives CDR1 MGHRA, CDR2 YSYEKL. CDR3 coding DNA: TGCGCCAGCAGCCCACAACAACGGAGGAATACTGAAGCTTTCTTT. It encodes CASSPQQRRNTEAFF.

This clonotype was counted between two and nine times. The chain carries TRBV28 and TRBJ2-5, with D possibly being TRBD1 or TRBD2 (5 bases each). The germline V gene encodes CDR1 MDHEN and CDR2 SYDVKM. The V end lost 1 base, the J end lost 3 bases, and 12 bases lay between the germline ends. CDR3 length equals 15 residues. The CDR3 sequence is CASSLLGTKKETQYF. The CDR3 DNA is TGTGCCAGCAGTTTATTGGGGACGAAAAAAGAGACCCAGTACTTC.

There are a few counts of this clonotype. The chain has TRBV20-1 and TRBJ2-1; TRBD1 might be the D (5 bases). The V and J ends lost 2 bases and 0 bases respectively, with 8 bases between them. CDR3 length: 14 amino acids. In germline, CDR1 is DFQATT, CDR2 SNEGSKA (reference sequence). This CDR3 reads CSARHRSSYNEQFF. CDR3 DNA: TGCAGTGCTAGACACAGGAGCTCCTACAATGAGCAGTTCTTC.

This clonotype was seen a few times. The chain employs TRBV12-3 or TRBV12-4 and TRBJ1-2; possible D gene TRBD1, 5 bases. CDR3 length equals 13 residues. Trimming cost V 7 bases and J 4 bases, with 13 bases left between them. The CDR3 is CASTTGTFYGYTF. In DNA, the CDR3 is TGTGCCAGCACTACCGGGACCTTCTATGGCTACACCTTC.

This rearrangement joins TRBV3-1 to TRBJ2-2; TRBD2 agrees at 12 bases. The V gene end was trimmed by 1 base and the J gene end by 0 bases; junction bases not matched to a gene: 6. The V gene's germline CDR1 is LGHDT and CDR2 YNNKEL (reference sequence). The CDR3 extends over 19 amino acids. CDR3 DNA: TGTGCCAGCAGCCAAGGACTAGCGGGGGCGAAGACGAACACCGGGGAGCTGTTTTTT. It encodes CASSQGLAGAKTNTGELFF.

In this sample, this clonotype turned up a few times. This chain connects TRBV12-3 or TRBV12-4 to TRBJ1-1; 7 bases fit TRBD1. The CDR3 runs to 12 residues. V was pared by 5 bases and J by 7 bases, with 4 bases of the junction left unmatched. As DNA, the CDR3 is TGTGCCAGCAGTACGCGGACAGGTGAAGCTTTCTTT. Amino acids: CASSTRTGEAFF.

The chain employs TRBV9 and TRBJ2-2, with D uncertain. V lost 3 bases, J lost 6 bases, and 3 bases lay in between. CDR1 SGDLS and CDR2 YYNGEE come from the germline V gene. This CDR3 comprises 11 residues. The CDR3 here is CASSASGELFF. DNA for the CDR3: TGTGCCAGCAGCGCATCCGGGGAGCTGTTTTTT.

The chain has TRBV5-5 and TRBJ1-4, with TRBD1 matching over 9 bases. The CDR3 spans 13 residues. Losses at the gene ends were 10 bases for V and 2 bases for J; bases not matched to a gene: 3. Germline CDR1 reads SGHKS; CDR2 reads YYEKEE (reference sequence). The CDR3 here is CAGGTGTNEKLFF. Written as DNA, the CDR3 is TGTGCCGGGGGGACAGGGACTAATGAAAAACTGTTTTTT.

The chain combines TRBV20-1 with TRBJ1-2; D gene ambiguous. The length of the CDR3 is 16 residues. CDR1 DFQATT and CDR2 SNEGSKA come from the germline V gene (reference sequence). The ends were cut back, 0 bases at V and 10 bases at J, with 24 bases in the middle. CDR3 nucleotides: TGCAGTGCTAGAGATTCACATGGTAGCGAGCAGTGTGTCTACACCTTC. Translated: CSARDSHGSEQCVYTF.

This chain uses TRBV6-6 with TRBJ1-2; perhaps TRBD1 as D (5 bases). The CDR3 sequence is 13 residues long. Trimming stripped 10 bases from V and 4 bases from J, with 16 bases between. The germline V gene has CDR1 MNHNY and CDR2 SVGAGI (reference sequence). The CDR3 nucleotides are TGTGCCACCACCAGAGGGGATGCCTATGGCTACACCTTC. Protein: CATTRGDAYGYTF.